This TCR beta chain was captured by sequencing in a study of immune evolution from preneoplasia to lung adenocarcinoma. The CDR3 is 14 residues long. V was clipped by 1 base and J by 0 bases, with 7 bases between them. The germline V gene encodes CDR1 SGHTA and CDR2 FQGNSA. Libraries were prepared by immunoSEQ multiplex PCR; TCRdb keeps only in-frame clonotypes and omits some of them. The sample has around 8,000 clones, around 81% seen once; the top ten hold 7.5% to 9.5%. This TCR was recovered from a person aged 50 to 59 with lung adenocarcinoma. The rearrangement links TRBV7-2 to TRBJ2-7; D is undetermined. Specimen: FFPE invasive lung adenocarcinoma tissue. The CDR3 here is CASSLGRFSYEQYF. Here the CDR3 DNA reads TGTGCCAGCAGCTTAGGCAGATTCTCCTACGAGCAGTACTTC.